This T cell receptor (beta chain) was identified in a study of long-term antiretroviral therapy in people with HIV. In the United States, treatment was given to all participants with HIV. The samples, holding 1-10 million cryopreserved PBMC, were thawed before DNA extraction was carried out. To note about this clone: Antigen: not known.

Survey level was the resolution at which the v3.0 immunoSEQ assay ran. The target of sequencing was 40,000-50,000 T-cell genomes per sample. Assay: immunoSEQ multiplex PCR; the TCRdb copy retains only in-frame clones and omits some. The sample carries about 30,000 clones, 90% recorded once. General study findings and limits: Researchers lacked any data on ART adherence, viral resistance or therapy changes.

The clonotype originates from a woman aged 40-49 years with HIV. The material sequenced was unsorted PBMCs, taken 5.2 years after starting antiretroviral therapy.

The CDR3 sequence: CASSSFDRENTEAFF. The CDR3 nucleotides read TGTGCCAGCAGCTCTTTCGACAGGGAGAACACTGAAGCTTTCTTT. The J gene is TRBJ1-1, the V gene TRBV7-9; 7 positions match TRBD1. Per the germline V gene, CDR1 is SEHNR and CDR2 is FQNEAQ (reference sequence). This CDR3 is built from 15 residues. V shed 4 bases, J shed 1 base, and the junction held 6 bases outside the gene matches.